This T cell receptor beta chain was sequenced for a study of Graves' ophthalmopathy and Graves' hyperthyroidism. Study-wide background: Hyperthyroidism counted as stable given no ophthalmopathy within 18 months of follow-up.

General study findings and limits: For predicting ophthalmopathy progression, the model had nearly 71% sensitivity and approximately 77% specificity.

Notes on this clonotype: Its antigen is currently unknown.

V was pared by 4 bases and J by 1 base, with 13 bases between. This CDR3 has 16 amino acids. Scientists amplified the TCR beta CDR3 regions from RNA transcripts. An opening RT-PCR round employed HTBI primers and preceded a second-round multiplex PCR. Each CDR3 protein gets one entry after TCRdb re-called the multiplex PCR reads with MiXCR. This table has roughly 600,000 distinct CDR3 sequences, just under 40% appearing once. Patients newly diagnosed with hyperthyroidism, under 2 months' duration, were aged 18 to 65, the study reports. Researchers turned away patients with other autoimmune diseases, uncontrolled infections, pregnancy or lactation.

The sample consisted of peripheral blood or thyroid tissue (not recorded which). The genes are TRBV12-3 or TRBV12-4 and TRBJ2-2; D not resolved. This TCR derives from an adult man with Graves' hyperthyroidism. The CDR3, as DNA: TGTGCCAGCAGTTCCCGTCGGCTGGGGAACACCGGGGAGCTGTTTTTT. Translation gives CASSSRRLGNTGELFF.